These 20 T cell receptor beta chains share one sample of origin, sequenced in a study of blood T cell repertoires in COVID-19. Profiling relied on immunoSEQ multiplex PCR, and the TCRdb table lists in-frame clones only, not all of them. The sample consists of roughly 200,000 clones, 75% to 90% of them appearing once. The sequenced sample was PBMCs or T cells enriched from blood (not recorded which). These receptor sequences come from a man aged 35-49 years who had recovered from COVID-19.

The chain uses TRBV5-1 and TRBJ2-5; D perhaps matches TRBD2 (5 bases). Germline lookup yields CDR1 SGHRS and CDR2 YFSETQ. V dropped 1 base and J dropped 5 bases, with 9 bases sitting between them. The CDR3 extends over 13 amino acids. CDR3 residues: CASSLTPGETQYF. The CDR3 nucleotides read TGCGCCAGCAGCTTGACACCGGGGGAGACCCAGTACTTC.

This rearrangement joins TRBV19 to TRBJ2-3, with a tentative D call TRBD1 (7 bases). V gave up 3 bases and J gave up 2 bases, with 15 bases separating them. The CDR3 extends over 16 amino acids. CDR1 LNHDA and CDR2 SQIVND come from the germline V gene (reference sequence). CDR3 region: CASSMNLRGDTDTQYF. The CDR3 region has the DNA TGTGCCAGTAGTATGAACCTCAGGGGGGACACAGATACGCAGTATTTT.

This rearrangement joins TRBV14 to TRBJ1-2, with 10 bases lining up with TRBD1. CDR3 length: 13 residues. With V trimmed by 5 bases and J by 5 bases, 2 bases remained unmatched. CDR1 and CDR2 from the germline V gene are SGHDN and FVKESK. The CDR3 here is CASSRTGGYGYTF. For the CDR3, the DNA is TGTGCCAGCAGCAGGACAGGGGGGTATGGCTACACCTTC.

The genes are TRBV2 and TRBJ1-5; D not certain. Trimming removed 1 base from V and 0 bases from J, with 7 bases in between. The CDR3 consists of 15 residues. Germline assignment: CDR1 SNHLY and CDR2 FYNNEI. The CDR3 DNA sequence: TGTGCCAGCAGTGAAGGGCAGTATAGCAATCAGCCCCAGCATTTT. Translated: CASSEGQYSNQPQHF.

V and J are TRBV29-1 and TRBJ2-7; TRBD2 agrees at 7 bases. J gave up 6 bases and V 4 bases, and 6 bases lay outside the gene matches. This CDR3 spans 12 amino acids. Per germline, CDR1 SQVTM and CDR2 ANQGSEA. CDR3: CSVGAGRGEQYF. CDR3 sequence (DNA): TGCAGCGTTGGGGCAGGGAGGGGCGAGCAGTACTTC.

As regards this clone: Other DNA variants within this sample encode the same CDR3. The chain uses TRBV27 and TRBJ1-1; a weak D match, TRBD1 (5 bases). Germline V gene data show CDR1 as MNHEY and CDR2 as SMNVEV (reference sequence). This CDR3 comprises 17 residues. Trimming removed 7 bases from V and 0 bases from J, with 21 bases in between. CDR3 DNA: TGTGCCAGCACCCCAGGCGCAGGACAAAGTTTGAACACTGAAGCTTTCTTT. This translates into CASTPGAGQSLNTEAFF.

Only one count was recorded for this clone. This rearrangement joins TRBV6-2 or TRBV6-3 to TRBJ1-1; 12 bases map to TRBD1. Germline CDR1 reads MNHEY; CDR2 reads SVGEGT. The CDR3 loop spans 15 amino acids. V gave up 6 bases and J gave up 8 bases; unmatched junction bases: 10. The CDR3 DNA reads TGTGCCAGCAGCCGAGCCGGGACAGGGGGCCTCGAAGCTTTCTTT. Translated, it gives CASSRAGTGGLEAFF.

CDR3 sequence reads: CASSSRGSTEAFF. For the CDR3, the DNA is TGTGCCAGCAGCTCTAGGGGGAGCACTGAAGCTTTCTTT. This chain connects TRBV28 to TRBJ1-1; D perhaps matches TRBD1 (6 bases). Trimming pared 6 bases from V and 4 bases from J, leaving 12 bases between. Germline V lookup: CDR1 MDHEN, CDR2 SYDVKM. This CDR3 has 13 amino acids. Together with reference TRBV28 and TRBJ1-1, the CDR3 gives the full variable domain: DVKVTQSSRYLVKRTGEKVFLECVQDMDHENMFWYRQDPGLGLRLIYFSYDVKMKEKGDIPEGYSVSREKKERFSLILESASTNQTSMYLCASSSRGSTEAFFGQGTRLTVV.

This clone was seen just once. This chain connects TRBV11-2 to TRBJ1-1, with TRBD1 matching 8 bases. V was pared by 3 bases and J by 0 bases, with 9 bases of the junction left unmatched. In germline, CDR1 is SGHAT, CDR2 FQNNGV. The CDR3 is 17 residues long. The CDR3: CASSFRGRGRLNTEAFF. The DNA of the CDR3 is TGTGCCAGCAGCTTCAGGGGGCGCGGGAGACTGAACACTGAAGCTTTCTTT.

In DNA form, the CDR3 reads TGTGCCAGCAGCCCTGGGACTAGCGGCTACAATGAGCAGTTCTTC. Translation gives CASSPGTSGYNEQFF. The rearrangement joins TRBV7-8 to TRBJ2-1; TRBD2 agrees at 11 bases. This CDR3 is 15 amino acids long. V lost 5 bases and J lost 3; bases outside the gene matches: 3. Germline lookup yields CDR1 SGHVS and CDR2 FQNEAQ.

This clone has a single count. This chain links TRBV7-9 with TRBJ2-2, with TRBD1 as a possible D gene (5 bases). The germline CDR1 and CDR2 sequences are SEHNR and FQNEAQ (reference sequence). The CDR3 loop spans 14 amino acids. V dropped 6 bases and J dropped 2 bases, with 10 bases sitting between them. The CDR3 here is CASRADSNTGELFF. The CDR3 DNA is TGTGCCAGCAGGGCCGACAGTAACACCGGGGAGCTGTTTTTT.

The chain joins TRBV9 to TRBJ2-5, with TRBD2 as a possible D gene (5 bases). The V end was cut by 0 bases, the J end by 4 bases, with 16 bases between. Germline V gene sequence: CDR1 SGDLS, CDR2 YYNGEE. The CDR3 has 16 residues. The CDR3 sequence is CASSVELAGGSETQYF. The CDR3 region has the DNA TGTGCCAGCAGCGTAGAGTTAGCTGGAGGTTCAGAGACCCAGTACTTC.

This clone was counted once. This sequence joins TRBV9 and TRBJ1-3, with 7 positions matching TRBD1. Looked up from germline, CDR1 is SGDLS and CDR2 is YYNGEE. The CDR3 runs to 13 residues. V was clipped by 0 bases and J by 16 bases; unmatched bases: 10. This CDR3 reads CASSVEDRAPAYF. CDR3 sequence (DNA): TGTGCCAGCAGCGTAGAAGACAGGGCTCCCGCTTATTTT.

CDR3: CASSRDRVAWNEQFF. CDR3 DNA: TGTGCCAGCAGCCGGGACAGGGTCGCGTGGAATGAGCAGTTCTTC. The chain links TRBV7-9 to TRBJ2-1, with 9 bases fitting TRBD1. The V segment lost 5 bases and the J segment 7 bases; nucleotides outside the gene matches: 9. Looked up from germline, CDR1 is SEHNR and CDR2 is FQNEAQ (reference sequence). The CDR3 spans 15 residues.

J is TRBJ1-2 and V is TRBV10-3; TRBD1 aligns across 10 bases. V gave up 10 bases and J gave up 2 bases; unmatched junction bases: 4. In germline, CDR1 is ENHRY, CDR2 SYGVKD. The CDR3 is 13 amino acids. The CDR3 protein is CATRQGANYGYTF. Written as DNA, the CDR3 is TGTGCCACCCGACAGGGGGCGAACTATGGCTACACCTTC.

V gene TRBV6-5 combines with J gene TRBJ2-1; TRBD1 is a possible D gene (5 bases). Germline CDR1 and CDR2: MNHEY and SVGAGI. Trimming took 11 bases from V and 7 from J, leaving 21 bases between them. The CDR3 is made up of 14 amino acids. The CDR3 loop is CASSPGQKGNEQFF. The CDR3 nucleotides read TGTGCCTCATCCCCCGGGCAAAAGGGGAATGAGCAGTTCTTC.

V gene TRBV6-5 combines with J gene TRBJ2-7; TRBD2 matches at 12 bases. The CDR3 extends over 14 amino acids. Germline loops: CDR1 MNHEY, CDR2 SVGAGI. The V gene end was trimmed by 7 bases and the J gene end by 3 bases; junction bases not matched to a gene: 4. The CDR3 DNA sequence: TGTGCCAGCAACCCGACTAGCGGGAGCTACGAGCAGTACTTC. The encoded protein is CASNPTSGSYEQYF.

This clone occurred a few times. The chain is built from TRBV18 and TRBJ2-7, with a tentative D call TRBD2 (7 bases). The CDR3 totals 14 residues. The germline V gene has CDR1 KGHSH and CDR2 LQKENI. V was pared by 8 bases and J by 0 bases, with 14 bases between. CDR3 loop: CASVGASGSYEQYF. CDR3 bases: TGTGCCAGCGTGGGGGCTAGCGGCTCCTACGAGCAGTACTTC. The full variable domain, with the rest looked up from reference TRBV18 and TRBJ2-7, is NAGVMQNPRHLVRRRGQEARLRCSPMKGHSHVYWYRQLPEEGLKFMVYLQKENIIDESGMPKERFSAEFPKEGPSILRIQQVVRGDSAAYFCASVGASGSYEQYFGPGTRLTVT.

The V and J genes are TRBV7-9 and TRBJ2-3; D is ambiguous. This CDR3 comprises 12 residues. Germline V lookup: CDR1 SEHNR, CDR2 FQNEAQ (reference sequence). Trimming left V 5 bases short and J 3 bases short, with 6 bases between. The CDR3 sequence is CASSTVTDTQYF. The DNA of the CDR3 is TGTGCCAGCAGCACAGTTACAGATACGCAGTATTTT.

The rearrangement links TRBV11-3 to TRBJ2-7; 7 nucleotides line up with TRBD1. The CDR3 is 16 amino acids. Looked up from germline, CDR1 is SGHNT and CDR2 is YENEEA. V gave up 5 bases and J gave up 4 bases; unmatched junction bases: 14. The chain's CDR3 is CASSLVEGAFGYEQYF. The CDR3 DNA reads TGTGCCAGCAGCCTAGTAGAGGGGGCCTTCGGATACGAGCAGTACTTC.